This TCR beta chain stems from a study of immune cell composition in non-small cell lung cancer. Germline values: CDR1 SGHDN, CDR2 FVKESK. The CDR3 loop spans 19 amino acids. V lost 1 base to trimming and J lost 2 bases; unmatched junction nucleotides: 13. This clone was seen a handful of times. No antigen is known for it. Study outcomes and limitations: Top 10 clone scores and clonality were higher in squamous than adenocarcinoma. Clones >0.5% enriched in tumour were rarer in adenocarcinoma (around 33%) than squamous (about 80%).

Profiling relied on immunoSEQ multiplex PCR, and the TCRdb table lists in-frame clones only, not all of them. The sample includes around 9,700 clones, about two thirds of them seen just once. The receptor comes from a human donor with non-small cell lung cancer. The chain combines TRBV14 with TRBJ2-7, with 11 positions matching TRBD1. The sample consisted of lung tumor tissue. The DNA for the CDR3 is TGTGCCAGCAGCCAAGCGGAGGACAGGGGGCGGTCCCGCACCTACGAGCAGTACTTC. Translation: CASSQAEDRGRSRTYEQYF.